These 27 T cell receptor beta chains share one sample of origin, sequenced in a study of shared clonotypes between healthy human individuals. The protocol was immunoSEQ multiplex PCR, while the TCRdb copy is restricted to in-frame clones and leaves out a portion. Here the sample spans about 680,000 clones, about 90% being singletons. Positively selected for CCR7, the CD45RO-negative cells used as naive CD8 cells excluded terminally differentiated effector memory CD45RA+ cells. What was sequenced was naive CD8+ T cells sorted from blood. These receptor sequences come from a young man in good health.

The gene calls are TRBV27 and TRBJ1-4; D not resolved. Germline assignment: CDR1 MNHEY and CDR2 SMNVEV (reference sequence). V was clipped by 5 bases and J by 0 bases, with 10 bases between them. The CDR3 is 15 amino acids. The CDR3 is CASSPRKSTNEKLFF. The CDR3 DNA reads TGTGCCAGCAGTCCCAGGAAATCAACTAATGAAAAACTGTTTTTT.

This rearrangement joins TRBV11-2 to TRBJ1-1; TRBD1 aligns across 7 bases. The CDR3 runs 13 residues. After removal of 5 bases from V and 4 bases from J, the junction contained 4 bases not matched to a gene. Germline CDR1 reads SGHAT; CDR2 reads FQNNGV. CDR3: CASSIQGPTEAFF. CDR3 DNA sequence: TGTGCCAGCAGCATACAGGGGCCCACTGAAGCTTTCTTT.

This chain links TRBV4-3 with TRBJ2-1, with 8 nucleotides matching TRBD2. Germline-derived CDR1 and CDR2 are LGHNA and YSLEER. This CDR3 is built from 15 residues. V gave up 0 bases and J gave up 9 bases; unmatched junction bases: 7. CDR3 region: CASSQDTGGFSEQFF. CDR3 coding DNA: TGCGCCAGCAGCCAAGACACGGGAGGGTTTAGTGAGCAGTTCTTC.

V gene TRBV7-6 combines with J gene TRBJ2-2; TRBD2 matches 14 bases. CDR3 length equals 19 residues. The ends lost 2 bases at V and 6 bases at J; junction bases unmatched: 11. Germline V gives CDR1 SGHVS, CDR2 FNYEAQ. CDR3 in DNA: TGTGCCAGCAGCTTACTATCCGGGACTAGCGGGAGTAAGGCCGGGGAGCTGTTTTTT. Its translation is CASSLLSGTSGSKAGELFF.

The V call is TRBV9, the J call TRBJ2-7, with 9 bases aligning to TRBD1. The trim removed 6 bases at V and 7 bases at J, leaving 8 bases unmatched. The V gene's germline CDR1 is SGDLS and CDR2 YYNGEE. The CDR3 spans 13 residues. The CDR3 DNA reads TGTGCCAGCAATGAACAGGGGGCTGGGGAGCAGTACTTC. It translates to CASNEQGAGEQYF.

This sequence joins TRBV6-5 and TRBJ2-3; perhaps TRBD1 as D (6 bases). The germline V gene encodes CDR1 MNHEY and CDR2 SVGAGI. The CDR3 sequence is 14 residues long. Trimming cost V 5 bases and J 0 bases, with 9 bases left between them. The CDR3 loop reads CASSHRASTDTQYF. CDR3 bases: TGTGCCAGCAGTCACAGGGCCAGCACAGATACGCAGTATTTT.

The chain joins TRBV11-2 to TRBJ2-3; 9 nucleotides align to TRBD1. CDR3 length equals 18 residues. The germline CDR1 and CDR2 sequences are SGHAT and FQNNGV. After removal of 0 bases from V and 6 bases from J, the junction contained 13 bases not matched to a gene. The CDR3 DNA follows: TGTGCCAGCAGCTTAGACAAAACCGGGACAGGGTCGGTGGATACGCAGTATTTT. This codes for CASSLDKTGTGSVDTQYF.

The CDR3 is CATSGRDIGYEQYF. CDR3 nucleotides: TGTGCCACCAGCGGCCGGGACATAGGATACGAGCAGTACTTC. The rearrangement joins TRBV15 to TRBJ2-7; D is perhaps TRBD1 (6 bases). This CDR3 spans 14 amino acids. CDR1 is LNHNV, CDR2 YYDKDF, per germline (reference sequence). Trimming shortened V by 5 bases and J by 4 bases, and 15 bases separated the two germline ends.

V usage is TRBV2 and J usage is TRBJ2-2; perhaps D is TRBD1 or TRBD2 (5 bases each). The CDR3 loop spans 13 amino acids. The germline CDR1 and CDR2 sequences are SNHLY and FYNNEI. Trimming removed 4 bases at V and 9 bases at J, with 12 bases between. CDR3 DNA: TGTGCCAGCAGTGTTGGGGGAGTTCGGGAGCTGTTTTTT. Protein: CASSVGGVRELFF.

The V call is TRBV9, the J call TRBJ1-1; D is perhaps TRBD1 (6 bases). CDR3 length: 15 residues. Between the trimmed V and J ends, which lost 3 bases and 4 bases, there was a span of 16 bases. Germline CDR1 and CDR2: SGDLS and YYNGEE. The CDR3 coding sequence is TGTGCCAGCAGCGATACAACAGGGAGTGGCACTGAAGCTTTCTTT. It encodes CASSDTTGSGTEAFF.

The CDR3 is CASSLGSLAGSDTQYF. For the CDR3, the DNA is TGTGCCAGCAGCTTAGGGTCCCTAGCGGGATCAGATACGCAGTATTTT. The gene calls are TRBV7-9 and TRBJ2-3; TRBD2 aligns across 9 bases. CDR1 is SEHNR and CDR2 is FQNEAQ in the germline V gene (reference sequence). This CDR3 region has 16 residues. V lost 1 base, J lost 4 bases, and 6 bases stayed unmatched. Complete variable domain (other parts from reference TRBV7-9 and TRBJ2-3): DTGVSQNPRHKITKRGQNVTFRCDPISEHNRLYWYRQTLGQGPEFLTYFQNEAQLEKSRLLSDRFSAERPKGSFSTLEIQRTEQGDSAMYLCASSLGSLAGSDTQYFGPGTRLTVL.

The chain recombines TRBV4-1 with TRBJ2-3; 9 bases line up with TRBD1. Germline CDR1 and CDR2: MGHRA and YSYEKL. Trimming at V came to 5 bases and at J to 2 bases, leaving 8 bases not matched to a gene. The CDR3 sequence is 16 residues long. The CDR3 reads CASSFRTGVPTDTQYF. The CDR3 DNA sequence: TGCGCCAGCAGCTTCCGGACAGGGGTCCCCACAGATACGCAGTATTTT.

Only a few counts were recorded for this clone. J is TRBJ2-1 and V is TRBV7-9; D might be TRBD1 (5 bases). CDR3 size: 13 residues. V was pared by 5 bases and J by 10 bases, with 15 bases between. The germline V gene encodes CDR1 SEHNR and CDR2 FQNEAQ (reference sequence). CDR3 in amino acids: CASSPDTPEEQFF. The CDR3, as DNA: TGTGCCAGCAGCCCGGACACCCCGGAGGAGCAGTTCTTC.

The chain recombines TRBV25-1 with TRBJ2-7, with TRBD2 as a possible D gene (6 bases). V lost 5 bases, J lost 2 bases, and 10 bases lay in between. The V gene's germline CDR1 is MGHDK and CDR2 SYGVNS. This CDR3 spans 13 amino acids. The CDR3 nucleotides are TGTGCCAGCAGTTCTCCGGGAGCCTACGAGCAGTACTTC. This translates into CASSSPGAYEQYF.

This chain links TRBV5-8 with TRBJ2-5, with 8 bases identical to TRBD2. Germline loops: CDR1 SGHTS, CDR2 YDEGEE. V lost 4 bases, J lost 8 bases, and 16 bases stayed unmatched. The CDR3 has 16 residues. The CDR3, as DNA: TGTGCCAGCAGCCCCCCCGGGGAAGCGGGAGTTTTCACCCAGTACTTC. Its protein product is CASSPPGEAGVFTQYF. The full variable domain, its missing parts supplied by reference TRBV5-8 and TRBJ2-5, is EAGVTQSPTHLIKTRGQQATLRCSPISGHTSVYWYQQALGLGLQFLLWYDEGEERNRGNFPPRFSGRQFPNYSSELNVNALELEDSALYLCASSPPGEAGVFTQYFGPGTRLLVL.

As concerns this clone: In the same sample, other DNA sequences code for this CDR3. The V and J genes are TRBV5-4 and TRBJ2-7; 8 bases fit TRBD1. Germline V gene lookup returns CDR1 SGHNT and CDR2 YYREEE (reference sequence). The CDR3 loop spans 14 amino acids. V lost 2 bases, J lost 0 bases, and 1 base stayed unmatched. The CDR3 spells CASSFGQGSYEQYF. The CDR3 DNA follows: TGTGCCAGCAGCTTTGGACAGGGCTCCTACGAGCAGTACTTC.

The chain combines TRBV6-1 with TRBJ1-5; perhaps TRBD1 as D (5 bases). Looked up from germline, CDR1 is MNHNS and CDR2 is SASEGT. The CDR3 loop spans 15 amino acids. The V end lost 0 bases, the J end lost 7 bases, and 13 bases lay between the germline ends. DNA for the CDR3: TGTGCCAGCAGTGAAGCGGGATGGGGGGGACAGCCCCAGCATTTT. This gives the protein CASSEAGWGGQPQHF.

This clone was observed a single time. This chain joins TRBV19 and TRBJ2-1; 7 bases line up with TRBD1. Germline loops: CDR1 LNHDA, CDR2 SQIVND (reference sequence). There are 15 residues in the CDR3. The J segment lost 2 bases and the V segment lost 10 bases, leaving 11 bases of the junction unmatched. Here the CDR3 DNA reads TGTGCCACCGAACCTACAGGGGCCGCCTACAATGAGCAGTTCTTC. This gives the protein CATEPTGAAYNEQFF.

This clone was seen once. In DNA, the CDR3 is TGTGCCAGCACAAAAAACCGGGACACTTACTACGAGCAGTACTTC. It yields the protein CASTKNRDTYYEQYF. The genes are TRBV6-6 and TRBJ2-7, with a weak D call TRBD1 (6 bases). Germline V gene sequence: CDR1 MNHNY, CDR2 SVGAGI (reference sequence). This CDR3 is 15 amino acids long. Trimming pared 7 bases from V and 3 bases from J, leaving 19 bases between.

This clone has at least ten counts. This rearrangement joins TRBV15 to TRBJ2-7; the D is unclear. The V end lost 1 base, the J end lost 5 bases, and 12 bases lay between the germline ends. Germline assignment: CDR1 LNHNV and CDR2 YYDKDF (reference sequence). The CDR3 length is 14 residues. As DNA, the CDR3 is TGTGCCACCAGCAGAGTGTTGAAGGAAAACGAGCAGTACTTC. Its protein is CATSRVLKENEQYF.

The chain is built from TRBV7-9 and TRBJ2-1; 11 bases fit TRBD2. The CDR3 covers 16 residues. CDR1 and CDR2 (germline): SEHNR, FQNEAQ (reference sequence). Trimming took 1 base from V and 6 from J; bases not matched to a gene: 5. CDR3 in DNA: TGTGCCAGCAGCTTAGGGGGACTAGCGGAAGGCAATGAGCAGTTCTTC. It is translated as CASSLGGLAEGNEQFF. Full variable domain (missing parts from reference TRBV7-9 and TRBJ2-1): DTGVSQNPRHKITKRGQNVTFRCDPISEHNRLYWYRQTLGQGPEFLTYFQNEAQLEKSRLLSDRFSAERPKGSFSTLEIQRTEQGDSAMYLCASSLGGLAEGNEQFFGPGTRLTVL.

The chain is built from TRBV29-1 and TRBJ2-1; tentatively, D is TRBD1 or TRBD2 (5 bases each). The CDR3 covers 12 residues. From germline, CDR1 is SQVTM and CDR2 ANQGSEA. V was pared by 7 bases and J by 9 bases, with 16 bases between. CDR3 protein: CSGGRESGEQFF. The CDR3 DNA sequence: TGCAGCGGCGGCAGGGAGTCTGGTGAGCAGTTCTTC.

The V and J genes are TRBV2 and TRBJ2-1; D possibly corresponds to TRBD1 (6 bases). Germline CDR1 is SNHLY and CDR2 is FYNNEI. V lost 6 bases and J 6 bases, leaving 18 bases between the germline ends. This CDR3 contains 15 residues. CDR3 region: CASRARGWVGNEQFF. The CDR3 DNA sequence: TGTGCCAGCAGGGCGAGGGGGTGGGTAGGCAATGAGCAGTTCTTC.

This clone occurred a few times. The genes are TRBV11-2 and TRBJ2-7, with 11 bases aligning to TRBD1. Germline CDR1 reads SGHAT; CDR2 reads FQNNGV. There are 15 residues in the CDR3. V was clipped by 0 bases and J by 4 bases; unmatched bases: 2. CDR3 protein: CASSLEGTGGYEQYF. The DNA of the CDR3 is TGTGCCAGCAGCTTAGAAGGGACAGGGGGGTACGAGCAGTACTTC.

This sequence joins TRBV7-9 and TRBJ2-3; 10 nucleotides line up with TRBD2. V dropped 4 bases and J dropped 2; count of bases not matched to a gene: 6. There are 16 residues in the CDR3. Germline assignment: CDR1 SEHNR and CDR2 FQNEAQ (reference sequence). CDR3 sequence: CASSSEAGGATDTQYF. DNA for the CDR3: TGTGCCAGCAGCTCTGAAGCGGGAGGGGCCACAGATACGCAGTATTTT.

This clone was recorded a few times. In the same sample, other DNA sequences code for this CDR3. This chain connects TRBV6-1 to TRBJ1-2; a possible D gene is TRBD1 (5 bases). The ends were cut back, 1 base at V and 0 bases at J, with 12 bases in the middle. CDR1 and CDR2 (germline): MNHNS, SASEGT. The length of the CDR3 is 16 residues. The CDR3 loop is CASSEGRGRANYGYTF. The CDR3 DNA is TGTGCCAGCAGTGAAGGGAGGGGCAGAGCTAACTATGGCTACACCTTC.

The gene calls are TRBV11-2 and TRBJ2-2, with D unclear. CDR1 and CDR2 (germline): SGHAT, FQNNGV. The V and J ends lost 0 bases and 7 bases respectively, with 18 bases between them. The CDR3 runs 17 residues. CDR3 bases: TGTGCCAGCAGCTTAGATCCAGCAGAGCCCACAAACGGGGAGCTGTTTTTT. As protein: CASSLDPAEPTNGELFF.